The 6 T cell receptor beta chains in this list originate from one sample, sequenced in a study of identical twins. TCRdb re-derived calls from the 5' RACE reads in MiXCR, one entry per CDR3 protein. Here the sample spans around 960,000 distinct CDR3 sequences, 12% being singletons. These data were also reused for a study on yellow fever vaccine responses in identical twins.

The sequenced sample was PBMCs. Receptors originate from a woman aged 18-30 years in good health.

The CDR3 coding sequence is TGTGCCAGCAGCTTAACGCTAGCCAACTACAATGAGCAGTTCTTC. It codes for CASSLTLANYNEQFF. The V and J genes are TRBV7-9 and TRBJ2-1; TRBD2 might be the D (5 bases). The CDR3 has 15 residues. Germline V lookup: CDR1 SEHNR, CDR2 FQNEAQ (reference sequence). Trimming took off 2 bases at V and 3 bases at J, with 11 bases between the two ends.

This clonotype turned up a few times. The chain recombines TRBV20-1 with TRBJ1-1; D is unclear. V lost 6 bases to trimming and J lost 0 bases, with 17 bases between them. The CDR3 has 15 amino acids. Germline assignment: CDR1 DFQATT and CDR2 SNEGSKA (reference sequence). DNA for the CDR3: TGCAGTGCCCCCAAGACAAGTTTAATGAACACTGAAGCTTTCTTT. Encoded protein: CSAPKTSLMNTEAFF.

This clonotype was found a few times. The chain links TRBV29-1 to TRBJ2-3; D is perhaps TRBD2 (6 bases). V was trimmed by 4 bases and J by 6 bases, leaving 11 bases between them. Per germline, CDR1 SQVTM and CDR2 ANQGSEA. This CDR3 is built from 12 residues. The CDR3 region is CSVGVGRDTQYF. The CDR3 DNA reads as TGCAGCGTTGGGGTGGGGAGGGATACGCAGTATTTT.

The chain employs TRBV14 and TRBJ1-1; perhaps TRBD1 as D (5 bases). Deletions cut 0 bases from V and 4 bases from J, with 15 bases between. The CDR3 runs 16 residues. Germline CDR1 reads SGHDN; CDR2 reads FVKESK. The chain's CDR3 is CASSQDAGRVVTEAFF. In DNA form, the CDR3 reads TGTGCCAGCAGCCAAGATGCCGGCAGGGTGGTCACTGAAGCTTTCTTT.

This clonotype showed up just a few times. The V gene is TRBV27, the J gene TRBJ2-7; 8 bases map to TRBD1. Germline CDR1 and CDR2: MNHEY and SMNVEV (reference sequence). The CDR3 consists of 16 residues. Germline trimming cut 4 bases from V and 0 bases from J; bases unmatched to any gene: 8. The CDR3 bases are TGTGCCAGCAGTTACAAAACAGGGGGAGACTCCTACGAGCAGTACTTC. Amino acid sequence: CASSYKTGGDSYEQYF.

The CDR3 is CASSLVGNVDEQYF. In DNA, the CDR3 is TGTGCCAGCAGCCTGGTAGGGAATGTCGACGAGCAGTACTTC. The V gene is TRBV11-3, the J gene TRBJ2-7; D ambiguous. The CDR3 covers 14 residues. Looked up from germline, CDR1 is SGHNT and CDR2 is YENEEA. V lost 5 bases to trimming and J lost 5 bases, with 16 bases between them.